The 20 T cell receptor beta chains below all came from one sample that was sequenced in a study of CD8 T cells in Susac syndrome. Reverse transcription of 0.5 to 1 ug RNA was performed with random hexamers. TCRdb reanalysed the immunoSEQ multiplex PCR reads using MiXCR and keeps one entry per CDR3 protein. The sample lists some 300,000 distinct CDR3 sequences, 75% to 85% seen once, with roughly 0.21% in the top ten. Sample: CD8+ T cells from PBMCs. The receptor source for this set is a human donor with multiple sclerosis.

V is TRBV12-3 or TRBV12-4 and J is TRBJ2-1; TRBD2 might be the D (5 bases). The CDR3 has 11 amino acids. The ends were cut back, 10 bases at V and 4 bases at J, with 8 bases in the middle. As DNA, the CDR3 is TGTGCCAACTGGAGGTACAATGAGCAGTTCTTC. Its protein is CANWRYNEQFF.

The chain is built from TRBV4-1 and TRBJ2-1, with 7 bases that match TRBD2. Germline V gives CDR1 MGHRA, CDR2 YSYEKL. The CDR3 covers 17 residues. The trim removed 0 bases at V and 8 bases at J, leaving 13 bases unmatched. In DNA, the CDR3 is TGCGCCAGCAGCCAAGATAGCGTTGGCCAGGGAGGGGATGAGCAGTTCTTC. Its translation is CASSQDSVGQGGDEQFF.

The chain has TRBV5-1 and TRBJ2-5, with D possibly TRBD2 on 6 matching bases. The CDR3 has 13 amino acids. Trimming removed 4 bases at V and 5 bases at J, with 12 bases between. The V gene's germline CDR1 is SGHRS and CDR2 YFSETQ. The CDR3 loop reads CASSRSSVETQYF. CDR3 in DNA: TGCGCCAGCAGCAGGTCTAGCGTGGAGACCCAGTACTTC. Full variable domain (rest looked up from reference TRBV5-1 and TRBJ2-5): KAGVTQTPRYLIKTRGQQVTLSCSPISGHRSVSWYQQTPGQGLQFLFEYFSETQRNKGNFPGRFSGRQFSNSRSEMNVSTLELGDSALYLCASSRSSVETQYFGPGTRLLVL.

This chain uses TRBV9 with TRBJ2-1; TRBD1 might be the D (5 bases). Germline CDR1 and CDR2: SGDLS and YYNGEE. V was clipped by 3 bases and J by 0 bases, with 10 bases between them. The CDR3 length is 15 residues. DNA for the CDR3: TGTGCCAGCAGCGGACAGCTGACCTCCTACAATGAGCAGTTCTTC. It codes for CASSGQLTSYNEQFF.

The CDR3 reads CASSIDLEQANYGYTF. As DNA, the CDR3 is TGTGCCAGTAGTATAGATCTTGAACAGGCTAACTATGGCTACACCTTC. The V call is TRBV19, the J call TRBJ1-2; TRBD1 might be the D (5 bases). In germline, CDR1 is LNHDA, CDR2 SQIVND (reference sequence). There are 16 residues in the CDR3. With 0 bases removed from V and 0 bases from J, the gap between germline ends came to 11 bases.

The rearrangement uses TRBV19 and TRBJ2-1; the match to TRBD1 covers 8 bases. CDR1 LNHDA and CDR2 SQIVND come from the germline V gene (reference sequence). Germline trimming cut 3 bases from V and 7 bases from J; bases unmatched to any gene: 2. The CDR3 loop spans 13 amino acids. The CDR3 spells CASSMDRANEQFF. The CDR3, as DNA: TGTGCCAGTAGTATGGACAGGGCTAATGAGCAGTTCTTC.

Points on this clonotype: One end of the junction does not line up with germline, which may come from a read error. This chain connects TRBV27 to TRBJ2-1; 7 bases are a match to TRBD2. CDR1 MNHEY and CDR2 SMNVEV come from the germline V gene (reference sequence). The CDR3 has 13 amino acids. The CDR3 DNA sequence: TGTGCCGGCAGTTTACCCGGGGGGAATGAGCAGTTCTTC. Translating it yields CAGSLPGGNEQFF.

This clonotype has a single count. The J gene is TRBJ1-3, the V gene TRBV5-6; 8 bases map to TRBD1. This CDR3 has 14 residues. The ends lost 3 bases at V and 4 bases at J; junction bases unmatched: 3. Looked up from germline, CDR1 is SGHDT and CDR2 is YYEEEE. CDR3: CASSWGTGGNTIYF. The CDR3 DNA reads as TGTGCCAGCAGCTGGGGGACAGGAGGAAACACCATATATTTT.

The chain recombines TRBV30 with TRBJ2-7; TRBD1 aligns across 9 bases. There are 14 residues in the CDR3. J lost 9 bases, V lost 8 bases, and 17 bases had no gene match. In germline, CDR1 is GTSNPN, CDR2 SVGIG (reference sequence). The CDR3 nucleotides read TGTGCCGGACAGGACGGGACAGGGAGTCCTGGGCAGTACTTC. Amino acids: CAGQDGTGSPGQYF.

This clonotype was seen a handful of times. This sequence joins TRBV11-3 and TRBJ1-2; D gene uncertain. The germline V gene has CDR1 SGHNT and CDR2 YENEEA. The germline V and J ends were trimmed by 5 bases and 6 bases, with 13 bases remaining between them. The CDR3 contains 13 residues. CDR3 nucleotides: TGTGCCAGCAGCACTCACCATATGGATGGCTACACCTTC. This sequence encodes CASSTHHMDGYTF.

This clonotype came up once. This chain links TRBV4-3 with TRBJ2-7; no firm D call. CDR1 and CDR2 from the germline V gene are LGHNA and YSLEER. There are 15 residues in the CDR3. The V end lost 2 bases, the J end lost 2 bases, and 13 bases lay between the germline ends. CDR3 nucleotide sequence: TGCGCCAGCAGCCAATCCCAGGAGACCCCCTACGAGCAGTACTTC. It translates to CASSQSQETPYEQYF.

This sequence joins TRBV12-3 or TRBV12-4 and TRBJ2-3; possibly TRBD2 for D (7 bases). The V end lost 8 bases, the J end lost 6 bases, and 21 bases lay between the germline ends. This CDR3 is built from 15 residues. The CDR3 DNA reads TGTGCCAGCTTCTTGGGGGCGGGAGAAACGGATACGCAGTATTTT. This gives the protein CASFLGAGETDTQYF.

The V gene is TRBV28, the J gene TRBJ1-5; TRBD1 aligns across 8 bases. V lost 3 bases, J lost 7 bases, and 11 bases stayed unmatched. Germline CDR1 is MDHEN and CDR2 is SYDVKM. This CDR3 comprises 16 residues. The CDR3 loop is CASSFRGQGAGQPQHF. For the CDR3, the DNA is TGTGCCAGCAGTTTTAGGGGTCAGGGGGCAGGACAGCCCCAGCATTTT.

The V gene is TRBV28, the J gene TRBJ2-1; 12 bases map to TRBD2. Germline values: CDR1 MDHEN, CDR2 SYDVKM. The trim removed 7 bases at V and 8 bases at J, leaving 9 bases unmatched. This CDR3 comprises 15 residues. Written as DNA, the CDR3 is TGTGCCAGCACCCTAGCGGGAGGGCCTATGGATGAGCAGTTCTTC. This gives the protein CASTLAGGPMDEQFF.

This chain joins TRBV6-1 and TRBJ1-1, with D possibly TRBD1 on 6 matching bases. This CDR3 is built from 15 residues. Germline-derived CDR1 and CDR2 are MNHNS and SASEGT. V was cut by 5 bases and J by 3 bases, with 16 bases left in between. CDR3 in amino acids: CASSTTDRLDTEAFF. For the CDR3, the DNA is TGTGCCAGCAGTACCACCGACAGGTTGGACACTGAAGCTTTCTTT.

The chain combines TRBV4-1 with TRBJ1-5; 7 bases line up with TRBD1. After removal of 8 bases from V and 3 bases from J, the junction contained 10 bases not matched to a gene. CDR3 size: 15 residues. The germline V gene encodes CDR1 MGHRA and CDR2 YSYEKL. CDR3: CASGPDRANNQPQHF. CDR3 bases: TGCGCCAGCGGACCCGACAGGGCTAACAATCAGCCCCAGCATTTT.

This chain joins TRBV4-3 and TRBJ2-1, with 7 nucleotides matching TRBD1. After removal of 1 base from V and 8 bases from J, the junction contained 11 bases not matched to a gene. The germline CDR1 and CDR2 sequences are LGHNA and YSLEER. CDR3 length: 16 residues. The CDR3 DNA reads TGCGCCAGCAGCCAAGTTTTGGACAGGTTGGGGGATGAGCAGTTCTTC. Residues: CASSQVLDRLGDEQFF.

The chain has TRBV7-6 and TRBJ2-1; TRBD2 is a possible D gene (6 bases). The germline gives CDR1 SGHVS, CDR2 FNYEAQ. The ends were cut back, 1 base at V and 14 bases at J, with 27 bases in the middle. The CDR3 extends over 17 amino acids. This CDR3 is CASSLVRRAPGESDEFF. The CDR3 DNA follows: TGTGCCAGCAGCTTAGTGCGGCGAGCCCCGGGAGAGAGTGATGAGTTCTTC.

This chain links TRBV7-7 with TRBJ2-1; 10 positions match TRBD2. CDR1 and CDR2 from the germline V gene are SSHAT and FNYEAQ (reference sequence). V was clipped by 3 bases and J by 8 bases; unmatched bases: 7. The CDR3 is made up of 15 amino acids. DNA for the CDR3: TGTGCCAGCAGCTTGAACCTAGCGGGAGACCATGAGCAGTTCTTC. Translated, it gives CASSLNLAGDHEQFF.

The chain joins TRBV11-1 to TRBJ2-7; TRBD1 is a possible D gene (6 bases). V was clipped by 4 bases and J by 2 bases, with 21 bases between them. This CDR3 region has 17 residues. Germline CDR1 is SGHAT and CDR2 is FQDESV (reference sequence). Here the CDR3 reads CASSWNTGIAGTYEQYF. The DNA of the CDR3 is TGTGCCAGCAGCTGGAACACAGGGATTGCTGGGACCTACGAGCAGTACTTC.